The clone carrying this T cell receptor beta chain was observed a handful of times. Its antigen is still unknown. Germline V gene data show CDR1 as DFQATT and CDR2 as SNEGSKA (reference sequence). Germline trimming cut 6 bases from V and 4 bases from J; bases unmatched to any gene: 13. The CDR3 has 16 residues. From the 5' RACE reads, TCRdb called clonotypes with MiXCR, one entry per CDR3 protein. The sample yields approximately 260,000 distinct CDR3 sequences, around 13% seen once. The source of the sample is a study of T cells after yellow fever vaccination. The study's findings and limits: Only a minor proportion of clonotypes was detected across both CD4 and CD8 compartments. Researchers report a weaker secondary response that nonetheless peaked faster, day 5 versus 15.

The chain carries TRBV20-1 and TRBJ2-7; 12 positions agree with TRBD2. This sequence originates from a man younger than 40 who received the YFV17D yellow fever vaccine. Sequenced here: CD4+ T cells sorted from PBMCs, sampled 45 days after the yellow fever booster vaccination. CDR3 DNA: TGCAGTGCCCCCGCGACTAGCGGGAGCCGGTCGTACGAGCAGTACTTC. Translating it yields CSAPATSGSRSYEQYF.